This TCR beta chain is from a study of metastatic and nonmetastatic thyroid tumors. Overall study context: Repertoire data that came from the blood and tumor or nodule tissue of malignant and benign thyroid patients were compared. Overall study results and limits: Reportedly, malignant thyroid tumors had significantly higher TCR beta diversity than benign nodules, in blood and tumor.

Thyroid surgery was performed in patients who had received no treatment beforehand. This clone was counted only a few times. Its matching antigen is unknown. A much larger clone lies one base from this, so it may be a read error. Per the authors' pipeline: Clinicopathological groups supplied CDR3 differences that were used to build a distant-metastasis classifier for papillary thyroid cancer. TCRdb reprocessed the PCR reads via MiXCR. What appears here as the V and J calls and clone size reflects TCRdb's work, not the paper's. Counted here are tens of thousands of clones, approximately 16% occurring once; the ten biggest clones make up about 5.7%. The sequenced sample was blood. The sequence was collected from a male donor with papillary thyroid cancer or a benign thyroid nodule (not recorded which). Some clones in this sample may be carry-over from other donors' samples.

The DNA of the CDR3 is TGCGCCAGCAGCCCCGACACAGTCTACAAGCAGTGCTTC. It encodes CASSPDTVYKQCF. The V and J genes are TRBV5-1 and TRBJ2-7, with D unresolved. Germline V lookup: CDR1 SGHRS, CDR2 YFSETQ. The CDR3 contains 13 residues.